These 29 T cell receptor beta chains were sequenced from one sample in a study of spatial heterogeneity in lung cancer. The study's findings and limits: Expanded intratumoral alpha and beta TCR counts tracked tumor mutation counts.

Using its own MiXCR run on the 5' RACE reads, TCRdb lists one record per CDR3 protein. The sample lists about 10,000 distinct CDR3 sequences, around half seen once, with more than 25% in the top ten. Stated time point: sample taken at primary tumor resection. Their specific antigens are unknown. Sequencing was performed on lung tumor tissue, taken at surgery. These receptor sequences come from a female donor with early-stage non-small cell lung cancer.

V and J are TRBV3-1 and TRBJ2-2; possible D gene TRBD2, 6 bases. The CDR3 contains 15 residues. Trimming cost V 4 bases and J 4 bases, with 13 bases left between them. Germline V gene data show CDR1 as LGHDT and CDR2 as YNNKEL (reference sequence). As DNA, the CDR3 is TGTGCCAGCAGCCTGATGGGACTCGGCACCGGGGAGCTGTTTTTT. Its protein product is CASSLMGLGTGELFF. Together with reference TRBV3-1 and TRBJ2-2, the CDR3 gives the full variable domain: DTAVSQTPKYLVTQMGNDKSIKCEQNLGHDTMYWYKQDSKKFLKIMFSYNNKELIINETVPNRFSPKSPDKAHLNLHINSLELGDSAVYFCASSLMGLGTGELFFGEGSRLTVL.

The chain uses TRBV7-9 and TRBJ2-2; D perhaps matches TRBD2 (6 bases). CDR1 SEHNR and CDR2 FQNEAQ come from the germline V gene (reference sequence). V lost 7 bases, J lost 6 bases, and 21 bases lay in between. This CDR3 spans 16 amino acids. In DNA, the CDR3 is TGTGCCAGCATAACCGGGCCCCGAGCGGGCCCCGGGGAGCTGTTTTTT. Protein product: CASITGPRAGPGELFF.

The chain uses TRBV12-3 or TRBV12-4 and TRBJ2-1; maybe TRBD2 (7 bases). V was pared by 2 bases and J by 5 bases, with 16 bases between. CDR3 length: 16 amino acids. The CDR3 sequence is CASSLLGGGLDNEQFF. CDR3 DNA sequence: TGTGCCAGCAGTTTATTGGGCGGGGGCTTAGACAATGAGCAGTTCTTC.

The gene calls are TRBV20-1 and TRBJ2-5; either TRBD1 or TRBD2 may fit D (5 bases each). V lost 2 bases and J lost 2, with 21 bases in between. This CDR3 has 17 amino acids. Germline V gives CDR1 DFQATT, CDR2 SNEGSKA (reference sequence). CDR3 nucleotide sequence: TGCAGTGCTAGACCAATCGATACCAGGGACCCGCAAGAGACCCAGTACTTC. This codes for CSARPIDTRDPQETQYF.

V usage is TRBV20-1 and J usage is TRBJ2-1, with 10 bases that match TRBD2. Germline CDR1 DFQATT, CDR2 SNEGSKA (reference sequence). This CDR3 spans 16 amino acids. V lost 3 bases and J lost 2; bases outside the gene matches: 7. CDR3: CSARKASGGTYNEQFF. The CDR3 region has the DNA TGCAGTGCTAGGAAGGCTAGCGGGGGCACCTACAATGAGCAGTTCTTC.

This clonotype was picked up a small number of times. CDR3 DNA: TGCGCCAGCAGCTTGGCCGCTGCCATGGTCGGTCTAGATACGCAGTATTTT. Residues: CASSLAAAMVGLDTQYF. V gene TRBV5-1 combines with J gene TRBJ2-3; D is unclear. This CDR3 comprises 17 residues. Germline values: CDR1 SGHRS, CDR2 YFSETQ. The ends were cut back, 0 bases at V and 5 bases at J, with 19 bases in the middle.

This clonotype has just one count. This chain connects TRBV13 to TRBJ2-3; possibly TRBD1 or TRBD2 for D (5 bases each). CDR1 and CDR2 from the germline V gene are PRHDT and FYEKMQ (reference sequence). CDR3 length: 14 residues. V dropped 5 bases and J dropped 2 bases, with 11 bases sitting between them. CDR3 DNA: TGTGCCAGCAGCCGATGGGGGAACACAGATACGCAGTATTTT. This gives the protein CASSRWGNTDTQYF.

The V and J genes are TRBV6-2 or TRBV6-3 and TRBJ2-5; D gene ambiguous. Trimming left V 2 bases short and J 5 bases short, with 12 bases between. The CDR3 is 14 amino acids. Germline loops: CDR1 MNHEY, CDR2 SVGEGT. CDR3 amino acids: CASSYAQAPETQYF. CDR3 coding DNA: TGTGCCAGCAGTTACGCCCAGGCTCCGGAGACCCAGTACTTC.

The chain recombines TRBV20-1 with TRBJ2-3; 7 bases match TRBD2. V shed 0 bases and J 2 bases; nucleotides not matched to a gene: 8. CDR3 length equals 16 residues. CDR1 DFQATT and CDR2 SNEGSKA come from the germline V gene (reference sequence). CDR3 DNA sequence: TGCAGTGCTAGAGATCATAAAGGACTAGTCACAGATACGCAGTATTTT. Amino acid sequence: CSARDHKGLVTDTQYF.

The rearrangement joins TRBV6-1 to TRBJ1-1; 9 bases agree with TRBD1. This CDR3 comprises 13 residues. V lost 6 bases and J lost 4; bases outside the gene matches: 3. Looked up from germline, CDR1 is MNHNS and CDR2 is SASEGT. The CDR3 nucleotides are TGTGCCAGCAGAACGACAGGGGGCACTGAAGCTTTCTTT. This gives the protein CASRTTGGTEAFF.

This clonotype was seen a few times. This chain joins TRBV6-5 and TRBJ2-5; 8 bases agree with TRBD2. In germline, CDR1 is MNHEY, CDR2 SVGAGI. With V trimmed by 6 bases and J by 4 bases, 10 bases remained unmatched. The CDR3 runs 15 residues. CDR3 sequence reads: CASSPTAGAGETQYF. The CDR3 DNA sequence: TGTGCCAGCAGCCCTACAGCGGGGGCGGGAGAGACCCAGTACTTC.

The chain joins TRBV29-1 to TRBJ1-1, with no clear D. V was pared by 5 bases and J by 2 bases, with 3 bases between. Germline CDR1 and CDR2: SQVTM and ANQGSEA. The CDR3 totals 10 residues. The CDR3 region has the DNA TGCAGCGTTCGTAACACTGAAGCTTTCTTT. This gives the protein CSVRNTEAFF.

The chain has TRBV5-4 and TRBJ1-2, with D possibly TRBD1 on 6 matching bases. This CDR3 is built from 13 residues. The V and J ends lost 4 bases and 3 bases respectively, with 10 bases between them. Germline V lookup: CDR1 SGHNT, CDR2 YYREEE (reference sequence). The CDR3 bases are TGTGCCAGCAGCGGAGACAGGTACTATGGCTACACCTTC. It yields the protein CASSGDRYYGYTF.

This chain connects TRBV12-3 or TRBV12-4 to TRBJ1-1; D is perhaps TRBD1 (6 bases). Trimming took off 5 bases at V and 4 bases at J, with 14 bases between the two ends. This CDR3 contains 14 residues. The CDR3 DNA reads TGTGCCAGCAGTCCCCGGGGGGCTGGCACTGAAGCTTTCTTT. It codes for CASSPRGAGTEAFF.

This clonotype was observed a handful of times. CDR3 amino acids: CSASVGHPGNSPLHF. CDR3 nucleotides: TGCAGTGCTAGCGTCGGACATCCCGGGAATTCACCCCTCCACTTT. The rearrangement joins TRBV20-1 to TRBJ1-6; tentative D call: TRBD1 (5 bases). Trimming removed 3 bases from V and 7 bases from J, with 16 bases in between. In germline, CDR1 is DFQATT, CDR2 SNEGSKA (reference sequence). This CDR3 region has 15 residues.

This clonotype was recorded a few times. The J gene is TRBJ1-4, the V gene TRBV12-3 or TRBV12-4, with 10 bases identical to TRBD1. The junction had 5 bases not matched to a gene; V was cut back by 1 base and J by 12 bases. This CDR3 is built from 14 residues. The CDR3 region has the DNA TGTGCCAGCAGTTTAGGGGACAGGGGTTTTCAACTGTTTTTT. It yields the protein CASSLGDRGFQLFF.

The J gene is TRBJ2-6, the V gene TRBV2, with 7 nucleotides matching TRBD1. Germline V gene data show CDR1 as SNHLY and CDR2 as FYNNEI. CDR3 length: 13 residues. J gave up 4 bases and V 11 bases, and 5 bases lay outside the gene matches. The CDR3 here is CALQGTGANVLTF. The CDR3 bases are TGTGCCTTACAGGGGACCGGGGCCAACGTCCTGACTTTC. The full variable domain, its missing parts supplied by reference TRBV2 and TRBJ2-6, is EPEVTQTPSHQVTQMGQEVILRCVPISNHLYFYWYRQILGQKVEFLVSFYNNEISEKSEIFDDQFSVERPDGSNFTLKIRSTKLEDSAMYFCALQGTGANVLTFGAGSRLTVL.

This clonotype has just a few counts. This chain's CDR3 is CASSLAVSTETQYF. CDR3 coding DNA: TGTGCCAGCAGCTTAGCGGTGTCTACTGAGACCCAGTACTTC. The chain recombines TRBV7-9 with TRBJ2-5; no clear D gene. V was pared by 0 bases and J by 5 bases, with 10 bases between. The CDR3 length is 14 residues. In germline, CDR1 is SEHNR, CDR2 FQNEAQ (reference sequence).

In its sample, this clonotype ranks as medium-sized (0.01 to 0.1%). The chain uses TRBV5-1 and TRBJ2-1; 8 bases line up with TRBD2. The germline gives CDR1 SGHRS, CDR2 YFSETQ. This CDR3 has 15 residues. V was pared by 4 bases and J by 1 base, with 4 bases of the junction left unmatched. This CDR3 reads CASSLTSGSYNEQFF. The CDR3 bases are TGCGCCAGCAGCCTAACTAGCGGATCCTACAATGAGCAGTTCTTC. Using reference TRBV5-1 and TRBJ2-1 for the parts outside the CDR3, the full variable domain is KAGVTQTPRYLIKTRGQQVTLSCSPISGHRSVSWYQQTPGQGLQFLFEYFSETQRNKGNFPGRFSGRQFSNSRSEMNVSTLELGDSALYLCASSLTSGSYNEQFFGPGTRLTVL.

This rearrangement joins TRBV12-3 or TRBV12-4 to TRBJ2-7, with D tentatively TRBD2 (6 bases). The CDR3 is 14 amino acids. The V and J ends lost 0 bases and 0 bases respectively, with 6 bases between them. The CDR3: CASSLAGSSYEQYF. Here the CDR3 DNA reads TGTGCCAGCAGTTTAGCCGGGAGCTCCTACGAGCAGTACTTC.

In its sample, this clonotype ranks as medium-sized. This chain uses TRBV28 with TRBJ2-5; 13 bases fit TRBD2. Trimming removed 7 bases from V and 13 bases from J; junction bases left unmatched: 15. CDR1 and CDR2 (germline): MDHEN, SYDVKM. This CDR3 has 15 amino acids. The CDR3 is CASTLGGTSGVVVYF. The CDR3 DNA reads TGTGCCAGCACCCTGGGGGGGACTAGCGGGGTCGTGGTGTACTTC.

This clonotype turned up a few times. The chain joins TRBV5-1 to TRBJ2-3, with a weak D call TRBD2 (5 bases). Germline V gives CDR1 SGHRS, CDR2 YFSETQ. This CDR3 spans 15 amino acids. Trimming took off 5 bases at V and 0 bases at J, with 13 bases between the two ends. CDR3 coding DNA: TGCGCCAGCAGGATGACTACCCTTAGCACAGATACGCAGTATTTT. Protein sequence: CASRMTTLSTDTQYF.

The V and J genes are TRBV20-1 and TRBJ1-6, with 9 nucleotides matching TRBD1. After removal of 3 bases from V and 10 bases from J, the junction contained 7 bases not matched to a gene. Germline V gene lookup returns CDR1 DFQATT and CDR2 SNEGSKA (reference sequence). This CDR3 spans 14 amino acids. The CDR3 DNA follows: TGCAGTGCTAGGGCGGGACAGGGCGGCTCACCCCTCCACTTT. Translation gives CSARAGQGGSPLHF.

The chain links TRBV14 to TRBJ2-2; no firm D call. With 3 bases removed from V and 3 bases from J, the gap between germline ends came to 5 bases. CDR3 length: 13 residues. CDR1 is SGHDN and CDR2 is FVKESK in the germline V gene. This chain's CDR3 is CASSQYYTGELFF. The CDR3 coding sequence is TGTGCCAGCAGCCAGTATTACACCGGGGAGCTGTTTTTT.

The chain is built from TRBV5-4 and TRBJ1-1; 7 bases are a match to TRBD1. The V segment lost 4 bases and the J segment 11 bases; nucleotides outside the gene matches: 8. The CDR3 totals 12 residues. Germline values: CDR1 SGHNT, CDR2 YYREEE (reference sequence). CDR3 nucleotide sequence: TGTGCCAGCAGCCCCGAGGGGGCATCGGCTTTCTTT. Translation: CASSPEGASAFF.

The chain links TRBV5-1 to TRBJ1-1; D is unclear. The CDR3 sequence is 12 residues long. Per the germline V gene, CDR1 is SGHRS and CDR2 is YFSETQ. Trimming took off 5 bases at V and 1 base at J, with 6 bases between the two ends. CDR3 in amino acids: CASRQGNTEAFF. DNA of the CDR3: TGCGCCAGCAGGCAAGGGAACACTGAAGCTTTCTTT.

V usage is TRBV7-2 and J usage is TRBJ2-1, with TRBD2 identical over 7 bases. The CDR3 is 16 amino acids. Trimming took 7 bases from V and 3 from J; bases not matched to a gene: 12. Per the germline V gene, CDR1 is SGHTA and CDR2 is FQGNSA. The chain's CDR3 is CASTPPGDYDYNEQFF. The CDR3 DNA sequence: TGTGCCAGCACCCCACCCGGGGACTACGACTACAATGAGCAGTTCTTC.

The CDR3 is CASSLVGATEAFF. In nucleotides, the CDR3 is TGCGCCAGCAGCTTGGTAGGGGCGACTGAAGCTTTCTTT. The rearrangement joins TRBV5-1 to TRBJ1-1; possibly TRBD1 for D (5 bases). V was trimmed by 0 bases and J by 5 bases, leaving 8 bases between them. CDR1 and CDR2 (germline): SGHRS, YFSETQ. There are 13 residues in the CDR3.

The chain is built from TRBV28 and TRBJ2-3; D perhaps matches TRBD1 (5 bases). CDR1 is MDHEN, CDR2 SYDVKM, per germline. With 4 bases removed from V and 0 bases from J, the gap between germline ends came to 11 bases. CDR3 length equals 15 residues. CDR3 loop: CASSSGRASTDTQYF. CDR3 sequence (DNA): TGTGCCAGCAGTTCTGGCAGGGCGAGCACAGATACGCAGTATTTT.